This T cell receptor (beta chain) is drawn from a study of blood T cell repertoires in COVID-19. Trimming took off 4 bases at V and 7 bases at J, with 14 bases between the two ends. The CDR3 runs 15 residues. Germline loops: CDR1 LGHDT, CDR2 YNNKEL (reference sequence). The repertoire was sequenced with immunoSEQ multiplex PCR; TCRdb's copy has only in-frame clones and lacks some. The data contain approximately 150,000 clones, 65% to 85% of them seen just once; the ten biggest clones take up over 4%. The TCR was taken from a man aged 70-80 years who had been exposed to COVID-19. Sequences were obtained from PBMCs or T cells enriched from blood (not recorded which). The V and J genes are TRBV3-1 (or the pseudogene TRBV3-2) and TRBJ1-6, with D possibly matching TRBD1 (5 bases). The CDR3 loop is CASSPRREGNSPLHF. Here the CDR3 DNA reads TGTGCCAGCAGCCCTCGCAGGGAGGGAAATTCACCCCTCCACTTT.